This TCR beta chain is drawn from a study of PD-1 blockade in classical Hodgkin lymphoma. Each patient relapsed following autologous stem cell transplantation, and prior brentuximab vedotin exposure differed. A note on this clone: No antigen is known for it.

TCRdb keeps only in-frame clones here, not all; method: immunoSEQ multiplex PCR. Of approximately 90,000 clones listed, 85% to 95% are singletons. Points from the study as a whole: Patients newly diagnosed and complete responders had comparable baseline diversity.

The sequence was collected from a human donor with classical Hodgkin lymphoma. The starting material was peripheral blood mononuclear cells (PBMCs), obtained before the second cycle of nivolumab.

CDR3 region: CAINFRQGGDYGYTF. CDR3 DNA: TGTGCCATCAACTTCCGACAGGGGGGCGACTATGGCTACACCTTC. The chain links TRBV10-3 to TRBJ1-2; 9 bases map to TRBD1. Germline V lookup: CDR1 ENHRY, CDR2 SYGVKD. The length of the CDR3 is 15 residues. J gave up 3 bases and V 7 bases, and 9 bases lay outside the gene matches.